What follows is one TCR beta chain and its context. Its antigen is not identified. This sample stems from a study of shared clonotypes between healthy human individuals. Findings and caveats of the study: Read depth was anticipated to influence clonotype sharing among donors.

Sequencing used immunoSEQ multiplex PCR; TCRdb keeps in-frame clones, though not all of them. The table shows 300,000 or so clones, with around 72% occurring only once. Donors, healthy HIV-negative adults, lacked recent acute infections or vaccinations. The V gene's germline CDR1 is SGHVS and CDR2 FQNEAQ. V was trimmed by 3 bases and J by 2 bases, leaving 17 bases between them. CDR3 length: 17 residues. Sequenced sample: memory CD4+ T cells sorted from blood. Subset of the sample: CD45RA-negative fraction. The source is a man aged 30 to 39 in good health. This chain joins TRBV7-8 and TRBJ1-5; D gene ambiguous. This CDR3 reads CASSFRSGGRGNQPQHF. The CDR3 nucleotides read TGTGCCAGCAGCTTTCGGTCTGGAGGGCGGGGCAATCAGCCCCAGCATTTT.